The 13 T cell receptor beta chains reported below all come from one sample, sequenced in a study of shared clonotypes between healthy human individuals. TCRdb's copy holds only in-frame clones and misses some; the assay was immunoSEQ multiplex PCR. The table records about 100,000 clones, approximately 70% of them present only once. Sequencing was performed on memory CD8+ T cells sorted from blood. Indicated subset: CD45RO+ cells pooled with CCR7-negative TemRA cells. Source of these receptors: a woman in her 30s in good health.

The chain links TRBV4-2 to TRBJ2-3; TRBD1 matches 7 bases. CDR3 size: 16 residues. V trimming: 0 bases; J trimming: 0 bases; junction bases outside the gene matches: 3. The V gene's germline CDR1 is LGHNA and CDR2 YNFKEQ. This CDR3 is CASSQDRDRSTDTQYF. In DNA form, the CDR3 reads TGTGCCAGCAGCCAAGACCGGGACAGAAGCACAGATACGCAGTATTTT.

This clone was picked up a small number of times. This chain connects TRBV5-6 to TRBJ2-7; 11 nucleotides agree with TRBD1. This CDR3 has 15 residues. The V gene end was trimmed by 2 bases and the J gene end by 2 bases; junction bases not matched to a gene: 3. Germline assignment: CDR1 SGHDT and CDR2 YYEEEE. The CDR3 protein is CASSFPGQGAYEQYF. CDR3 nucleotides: TGTGCCAGCAGCTTCCCGGGACAGGGGGCCTACGAGCAGTACTTC. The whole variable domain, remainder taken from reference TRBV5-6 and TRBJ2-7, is DAGVTQSPTHLIKTRGQQVTLRCSPKSGHDTVSWYQQALGQGPQFIFQYYEEEERQRGNFPDRFSGHQFPNYSSELNVNALLLGDSALYLCASSFPGQGAYEQYFGPGTRLTVT.

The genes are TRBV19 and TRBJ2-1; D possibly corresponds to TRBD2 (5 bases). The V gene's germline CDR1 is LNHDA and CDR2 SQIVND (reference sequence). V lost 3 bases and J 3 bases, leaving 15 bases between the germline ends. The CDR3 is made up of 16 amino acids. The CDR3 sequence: CASSIGIRSHYNEQFF. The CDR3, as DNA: TGTGCCAGTAGTATCGGGATAAGATCCCACTACAATGAGCAGTTCTTC.

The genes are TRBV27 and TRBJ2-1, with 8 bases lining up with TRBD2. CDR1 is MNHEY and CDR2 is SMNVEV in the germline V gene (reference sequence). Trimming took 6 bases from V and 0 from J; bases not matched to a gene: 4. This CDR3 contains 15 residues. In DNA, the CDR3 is TGTGCCAGCAGGGCCAGCGGGAGCTCCTACAATGAGCAGTTCTTC. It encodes CASRASGSSYNEQFF.

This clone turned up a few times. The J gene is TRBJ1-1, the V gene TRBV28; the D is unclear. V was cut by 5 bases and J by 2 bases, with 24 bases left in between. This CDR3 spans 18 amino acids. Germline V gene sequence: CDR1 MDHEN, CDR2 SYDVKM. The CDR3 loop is CASSLDERRPSTNTEAFF. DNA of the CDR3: TGTGCCAGCAGTCTTGATGAGCGGCGGCCCTCAACTAACACTGAAGCTTTCTTT.

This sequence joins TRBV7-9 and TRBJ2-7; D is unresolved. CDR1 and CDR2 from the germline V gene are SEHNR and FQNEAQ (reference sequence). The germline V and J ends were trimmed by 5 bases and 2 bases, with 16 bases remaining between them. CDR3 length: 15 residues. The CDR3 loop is CASSQGDGPTYEQYF. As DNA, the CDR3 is TGTGCCAGCAGCCAAGGAGACGGCCCCACCTACGAGCAGTACTTC.

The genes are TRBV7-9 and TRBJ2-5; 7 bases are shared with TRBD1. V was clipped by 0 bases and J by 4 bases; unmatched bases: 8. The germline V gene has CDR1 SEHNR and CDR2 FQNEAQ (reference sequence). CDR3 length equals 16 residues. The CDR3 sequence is CASSLAYGDRAETQYF. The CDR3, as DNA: TGTGCCAGCAGCTTAGCATATGGTGACAGGGCAGAGACCCAGTACTTC.

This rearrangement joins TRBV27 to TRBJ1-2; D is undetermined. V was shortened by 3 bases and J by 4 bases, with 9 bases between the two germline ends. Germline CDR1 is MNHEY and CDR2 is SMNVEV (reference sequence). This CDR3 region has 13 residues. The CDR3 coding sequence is TGTGCCAGCAGTTTCGGCAGGTTCTATGGCTACACCTTC. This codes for CASSFGRFYGYTF.

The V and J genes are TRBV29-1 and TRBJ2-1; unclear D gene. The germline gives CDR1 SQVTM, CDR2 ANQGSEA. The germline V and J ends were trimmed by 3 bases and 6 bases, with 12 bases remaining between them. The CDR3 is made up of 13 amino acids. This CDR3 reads CSVEVDPGNEQFF. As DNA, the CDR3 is TGCAGCGTTGAGGTGGACCCTGGCAATGAGCAGTTCTTC.

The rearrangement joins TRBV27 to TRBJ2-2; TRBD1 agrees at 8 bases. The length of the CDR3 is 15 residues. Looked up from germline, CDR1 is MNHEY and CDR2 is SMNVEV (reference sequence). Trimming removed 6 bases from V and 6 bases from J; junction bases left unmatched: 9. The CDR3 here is CASRRGQGAPGELFF. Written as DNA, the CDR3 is TGTGCCAGCAGGCGGGGTCAGGGGGCGCCCGGGGAGCTGTTTTTT.

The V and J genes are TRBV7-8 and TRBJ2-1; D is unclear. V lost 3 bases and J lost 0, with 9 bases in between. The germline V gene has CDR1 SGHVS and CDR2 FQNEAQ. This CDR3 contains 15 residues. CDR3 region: CASSLGPSSYNEQFF. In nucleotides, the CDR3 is TGTGCCAGCAGCTTGGGTCCCAGCTCCTACAATGAGCAGTTCTTC.

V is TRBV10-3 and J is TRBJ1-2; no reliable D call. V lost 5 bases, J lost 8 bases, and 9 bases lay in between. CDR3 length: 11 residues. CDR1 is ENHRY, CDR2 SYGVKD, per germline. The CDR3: CAISRVGGYTF. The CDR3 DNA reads TGTGCCATCAGTCGAGTTGGGGGCTACACCTTC.

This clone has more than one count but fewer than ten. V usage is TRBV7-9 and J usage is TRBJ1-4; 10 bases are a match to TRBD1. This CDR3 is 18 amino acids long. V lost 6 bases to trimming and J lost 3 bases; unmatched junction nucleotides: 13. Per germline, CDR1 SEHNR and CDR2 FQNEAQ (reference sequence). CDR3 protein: CASSSNARQGASNEKLFF. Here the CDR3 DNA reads TGTGCCAGCAGTTCAAACGCCCGACAGGGGGCGTCTAATGAAAAACTGTTTTTT.